This T cell receptor beta chain was captured in a study of blood T cell repertoires in COVID-19. Study summary: COVID-19 samples, acute and convalescent, were from the United States, Italy and Spain. In each case, the material was cDNA or gDNA derived from T cells, B-cell-depleted T cells, or PBMCs.

Authors' analysis steps: Estimation of nucleated cell counts relied on the amplification of reference gene primers. TCRdb keeps only in-frame clones here, not all; method: immunoSEQ multiplex PCR. Clone size and the V and J calls come from that table; the DNA yielded D and trimming. Among roughly 180,000 clones listed, around 85% were seen once. This CDR3 is built from 13 residues. After removal of 3 bases from V and 4 bases from J, the junction contained 3 bases not matched to a gene. The germline V gene encodes CDR1 GTSNPN and CDR2 SVGIG (reference sequence). V gene TRBV30 combines with J gene TRBJ1-2; 9 bases are a match to TRBD1. The TCR was taken from a woman aged 60 to 75 with acute or convalescent COVID-19. Sequencing used peripheral blood. The CDR3 sequence: CAWRTQGAYGYTF. CDR3 nucleotides: TGTGCCTGGAGGACACAGGGGGCCTATGGCTACACCTTC.